Below are 2 T cell receptor beta chains sequenced from a single sample in a study of T-cell reconstitution after alpha-beta-depleted transplantation in children. Library preparation (for TCRbeta) was performed with unique molecular identifiers. TCRdb re-derived calls from the PCR reads in MiXCR, one entry per CDR3 protein. Here the sample spans more than 400,000 distinct CDR3 sequences, over 9.5% being singletons. The specimen was PBMCs, mostly from graft donor cells, collected 180 days after TCRalphabeta/CD19-depleted stem cell transplant. The receptors were sampled from a female patient aged 2-15 years who had a stem cell transplant for aplastic anemia, so the T cells may come from the graft donor.

This chain links TRBV25-1 with TRBJ2-3, with a tentative D call TRBD1 (6 bases). The CDR3 is 15 residues long. CDR1 and CDR2 (germline): MGHDK, SYGVNS. The ends were cut back, 1 base at V and 2 bases at J, with 10 bases in the middle. CDR3 region: CASSESDSFTDTQYF. DNA for the CDR3: TGTGCCAGCAGTGAATCGGACAGCTTCACAGATACGCAGTATTTT.

This clonotype was recorded a few times. The rearrangement joins TRBV20-1 to TRBJ2-7; 8 positions match TRBD2. The CDR3 consists of 13 residues. Germline assignment: CDR1 DFQATT and CDR2 SNEGSKA (reference sequence). V dropped 6 bases and J dropped 6; count of bases not matched to a gene: 10. The CDR3 DNA follows: TGCAGTGCCACCTCCGGGACTAGGCTCGAGCAGTACTTC. Its translation: CSATSGTRLEQYF.